Listed here are 2 T cell receptor beta chains from one sample, sequenced in a study of OX40 agonist ivuxolimab in advanced cancers. The protocol was immunoSEQ multiplex PCR, while the TCRdb copy is restricted to in-frame clones and leaves out a portion. The table shows more than 9,500 clones, with more than 70% occurring only once. Sequenced here: CD4+ or CD8+ T cells sorted from blood, sampled in a trial of the OX40 agonist ivuxolimab. These receptors all come from an adult with an advanced solid tumor such as melanoma, head and neck, liver or kidney cancer.

A note on this clone: The junction does not match germline at one end; this may be a read error. CDR3 coding DNA: TGTGCCAGCACCAGCATAAGGCTGACCCCCAATGAGCGGTTCTTC. Residues: CASTSIRLTPNERFF. The V and J genes are TRBV7-9 and TRBJ2-1; no definite D call. CDR1 is SEHNR, CDR2 FQNEAQ, per germline (reference sequence). The CDR3 is 15 residues long.

The V call is TRBV27, the J call TRBJ2-2, with D hard to call. Germline V gene sequence: CDR1 MNHEY, CDR2 SMNVEV (reference sequence). The CDR3 is 13 residues long. The V end was cut by 0 bases, the J end by 4 bases, with 3 bases between. The CDR3 region has the DNA TGTGCCAGCAGTTTATCACCCACCGGGGAGCTGTTTTTT. This translates into CASSLSPTGELFF.